Detailed here is one T cell receptor (beta chain). Original processing methods: Reference gene primer amplification gave nucleated cell count estimates. Profiling relied on immunoSEQ multiplex PCR, and the TCRdb table lists in-frame clones only, not all of them. D and trimming come from the DNA, and the V and J calls and clone size come from that table. The profile shows nearly 350,000 clones, 87% of them singletons. The Seattle patients joined while their infection was active and were tracked longitudinally afterward. The entry originates in a study of blood T cell repertoires in COVID-19. Background on the study: Spain, Italy and the United States supplied samples that represented acute and convalescent COVID-19. PBMCs, B-cell-depleted T cells, or T cells were the source of the cDNA or gDNA that made up the material.

The TCR was taken from a woman between 50 and 59 years old with COVID-19, enrolled during active disease. Sequencing was performed on peripheral blood.

The CDR3 region is CASSPARTGGSSPLHF. For the CDR3, the DNA is TGTGCCAGCTCACCAGCTCGGACAGGGGGTAGCTCACCCCTCCACTTT. V gene TRBV18 combines with J gene TRBJ1-6; TRBD1 matches 10 bases. Trimming at V came to 2 bases and at J to 10 bases, leaving 8 bases not matched to a gene. This CDR3 spans 16 amino acids. Germline V gene data show CDR1 as KGHSH and CDR2 as LQKENI.